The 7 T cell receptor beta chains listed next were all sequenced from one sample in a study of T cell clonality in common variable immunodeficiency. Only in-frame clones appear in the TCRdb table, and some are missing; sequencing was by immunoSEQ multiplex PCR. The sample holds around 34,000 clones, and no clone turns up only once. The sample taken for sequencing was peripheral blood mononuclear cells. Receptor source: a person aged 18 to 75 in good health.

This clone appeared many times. This CDR3 reads CAISESIGRDRRETQYF. The covered CDR3 bases are TGTGCCATCAGTGAGTCAATTGGAAGGGACAGAAGGGAGACC. This rearrangement joins TRBV10-3 to TRBJ2-5; TRBD1 aligns across 7 bases. With the read ending 3 residues before the CDR3 end, the germline J gene is used to fill in that end. Germline V gene sequence: CDR1 ENHRY, CDR2 SYGVKD. The CDR3 contains 17 residues. Losses at the gene ends were 0 bases for V and 5 bases for J; bases not matched to a gene: 12.

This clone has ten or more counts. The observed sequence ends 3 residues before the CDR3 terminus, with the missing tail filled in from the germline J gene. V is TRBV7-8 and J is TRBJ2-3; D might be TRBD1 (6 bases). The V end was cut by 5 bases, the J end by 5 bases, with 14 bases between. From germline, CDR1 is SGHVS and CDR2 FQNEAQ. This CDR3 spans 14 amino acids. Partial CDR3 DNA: TGTGCCAGCAGCCAAGGGACAAGTAAAGATACG. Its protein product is CASSQGTSKDT. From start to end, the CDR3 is CASSQGTSKDTQYF.

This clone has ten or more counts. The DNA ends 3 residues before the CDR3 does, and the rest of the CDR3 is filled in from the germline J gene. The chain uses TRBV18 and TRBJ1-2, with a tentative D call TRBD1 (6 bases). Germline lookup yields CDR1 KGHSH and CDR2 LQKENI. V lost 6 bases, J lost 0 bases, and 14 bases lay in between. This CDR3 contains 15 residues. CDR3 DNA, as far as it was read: TGTGCCAGCTCCCTGCGGGGGGCTTCTAACTATGGC. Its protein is CASSLRGASNYG. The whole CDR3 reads CASSLRGASNYGYTF.

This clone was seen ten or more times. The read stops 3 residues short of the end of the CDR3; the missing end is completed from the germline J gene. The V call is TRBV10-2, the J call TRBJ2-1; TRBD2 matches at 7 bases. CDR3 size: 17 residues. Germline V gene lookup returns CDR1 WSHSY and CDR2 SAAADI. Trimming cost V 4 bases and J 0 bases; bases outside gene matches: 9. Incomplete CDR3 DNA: TGCGCCAGCAGTGGGGGGGGAGTGGCGAGCTCCTACAATGAG. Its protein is CASSGGGVASSYNE. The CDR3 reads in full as CASSGGGVASSYNEQFF.

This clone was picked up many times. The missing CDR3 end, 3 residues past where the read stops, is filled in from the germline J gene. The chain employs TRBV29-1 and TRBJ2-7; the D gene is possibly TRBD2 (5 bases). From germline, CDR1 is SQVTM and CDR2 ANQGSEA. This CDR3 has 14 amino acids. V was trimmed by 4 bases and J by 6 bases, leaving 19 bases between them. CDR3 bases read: TGCAGCGTTGTGGGTGGACTCGAGTTGCCCGAG. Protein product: CSVVGGLELPE. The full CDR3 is CSVVGGLELPEQYF.

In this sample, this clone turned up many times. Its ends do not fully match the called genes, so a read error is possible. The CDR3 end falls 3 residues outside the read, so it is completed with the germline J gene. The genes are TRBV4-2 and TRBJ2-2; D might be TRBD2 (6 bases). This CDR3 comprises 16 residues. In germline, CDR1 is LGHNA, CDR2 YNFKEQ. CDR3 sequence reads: CASSQDPGTFTGELFF. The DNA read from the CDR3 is TGCGCCAGCAGCCAAGATCCAGGGACTTTCACCGGGGAG.

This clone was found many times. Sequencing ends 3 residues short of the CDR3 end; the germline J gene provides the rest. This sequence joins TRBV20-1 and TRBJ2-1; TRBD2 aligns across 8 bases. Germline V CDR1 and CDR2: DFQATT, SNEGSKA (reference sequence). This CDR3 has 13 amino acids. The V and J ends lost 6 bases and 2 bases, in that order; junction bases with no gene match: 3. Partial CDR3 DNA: TGCAGTGCAGACGGGGGGGCCTACAATGAG. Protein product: CSADGGAYNE. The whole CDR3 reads CSADGGAYNEQFF.